This T cell receptor (beta chain) was sequenced in a study of T cells in Graves' hyperthyroidism and ophthalmopathy. The study excluded patients with uncontrolled infection, other autoimmune disease, pregnancy or lactation. Orbital computed tomography, thyroid ultrasound, serum thyroxine and TRAb, and clinical symptoms together informed the diagnoses. What was amplified from RNA transcripts were TCR beta CDR3 regions. The HTBI primer set drove a first-round RT-PCR of the TCR CDR3. TCRdb ran MiXCR on the multiplex PCR reads and lists one entry per CDR3 protein. The data hold 300,000 to 450,000 distinct CDR3 sequences, with 15% to 20% observed a single time. This clonotype was recorded many times. Its antigen is undetermined. Germline V gene lookup returns CDR1 MDHEN and CDR2 SYDVKM. The V end was cut by 4 bases, the J end by 3 bases, with 13 bases between. This CDR3 has 15 residues. Study findings and constraints: Blood also contained most expanded thyroid clonotypes above 0.001. Model output signaled ophthalmopathy a median approximately 6 months ahead of onset.

This TCR was sampled from a middle-aged woman with Graves' ophthalmopathy. Sequenced: blood. This chain uses TRBV28 with TRBJ1-5; D unclear. CDR3 DNA sequence: TGTGCCAGCAGTTCGCCCGACATGCCCAATCAGCCCCAGCATTTT. It yields the protein CASSSPDMPNQPQHF.